A selection of T cell receptor beta chains follows, all from one sample in a study of PD-1 blockade in classical Hodgkin lymphoma. Measured with immunoSEQ multiplex PCR; TCRdb has only the in-frame clones, and not every one. The sample lists around 25,000 clones; approximately 78% were seen once. Material: peripheral blood mononuclear cells (PBMCs), obtained before the second cycle of nivolumab. These receptors all come from a human donor with classical Hodgkin lymphoma. Each CDR3 is given with its conserved first and last residue. The D gene is left open where the match is weak. Clone size is given for some rows only: seen once, a few or many times, or a class if the clone is expanded.

d_call j_call clone_size v_call cdr3_nt cdr3_aa
NA TRBJ2-2 NA TRBV2 TGTGCCAGCAGTGAAGGTGGGCTCACCGGGGAGCTGTTTTTT CASSEGGLTGELFF
NA TRBJ1-6 NA TRBV11-2 TGTGCCAGCAGCTTACCAGTTAATTCACCCCTCCACTTT CASSLPVNSPLHF
NA TRBJ1-6 once TRBV5-6 TGTGCCAGCAGCTTGGGCGTAGGGGATTCACCCCTCCACTTT CASSLGVGDSPLHF
NA TRBJ2-3 NA TRBV28 TGTGCCAGCACTGGTCCACGTGGGCAAGGGACAGATACGCAGTATTTT CASTGPRGQGTDTQYF
TRBD1 TRBJ1-5 NA TRBV19 TGTGCCAGTAGGGGACAGGGGAACAATCAGCCCCAGCATTTT CASRGQGNNQPQHF
NA TRBJ2-2 NA TRBV7-9 TGTGCCGTAGGATGGGGGGCGAACACCGGGGAGCTGTTTTTT CAVGWGANTGELFF
NA TRBJ2-4 NA TRBV4-1 TGCGCCAGCAATCCGACAGAGGATAGGGACATTCAGTACTTC CASNPTEDRDIQYF
NA TRBJ2-2 NA TRBV2 TGTGCCAGCAGCGATACTAGCTTCGGGGAGCTGTTTTTT CASSDTSFGELFF
TRBD1 TRBJ1-1 few TRBV6-9 TGTGCCAGCAGTTCCGGGACAGTGCCATCGAACACTGAAGCTTTCTTT CASSSGTVPSNTEAFF
NA TRBJ2-7 NA TRBV6-1 TGTGCCAGCAGTGCAGCGACAGGTTTCTACGAGCAGTACTTC CASSAATGFYEQYF
NA TRBJ2-5 NA TRBV11-2 TGTGCCAGCAGCTCCGCAAACCGGGGGCCAGAGACCCAGTACTTC CASSSANRGPETQYF
TRBD2 TRBJ2-7 NA TRBV19 TGTGCCAGTAGGGTTAGCGGGGGGACCGTCCACGAGCAGTACTTC CASRVSGGTVHEQYF
NA TRBJ2-1 NA TRBV5-4 TGTGCCAGCAGAATAGCTGGGGGGGCTCATGAGCAGTTCTTC CASRIAGGAHEQFF
TRBD1 TRBJ1-5 NA TRBV5-8 TGTGCCAGCAGCAACAGGGGTTGGGAGAGTCAGCCCCAGCATTTT CASSNRGWESQPQHF
NA TRBJ2-7 NA TRBV6-6 TGTGCCAGCAGCAACCGACAGGACTCCTACGAGCAGTACTTC CASSNRQDSYEQYF
NA TRBJ1-6 NA TRBV5-1 TGCGCCAGCAGCCCCCTGAGGTCCTATAATTCACCCCTCCACTTT CASSPLRSYNSPLHF
NA TRBJ2-2 NA TRBV18 TGTGCCAGCTCACAAACGGGAACCGGGGAGCTGTTTTTT CASSQTGTGELFF
NA TRBJ2-7 NA TRBV11-2 TGTGCCAGCAGCTTAGACAGGGGCGTAGAGCAGTACTTC CASSLDRGVEQYF
NA TRBJ2-4 NA TRBV5-6 TGTGCCAGCAGCGCCCGTATACTAGCCAAAAACATTCAGTACTTC CASSARILAKNIQYF
NA TRBJ2-1 NA TRBV9 TGTGCCAGCAGCGTAGCAATAGCGCGAAGGAATGAGCAGTTCTTC CASSVAIARRNEQFF
TRBD2 TRBJ2-5 NA TRBV6-5 TGTGCCAGCAGAGACCTAGCGGGGGGGCCACAGACCCAGTACTTC CASRDLAGGPQTQYF
NA TRBJ2-7 NA TRBV28 TGTGCCAGCAGCCGCACAGGGGGGGTTTCCTACGAGCAGTACTTC CASSRTGGVSYEQYF
NA TRBJ1-3 NA TRBV30 TGTGCCTGGAGTTCCCCCTTCCTCAGGGCGAACACCATATATTTT CAWSSPFLRANTIYF
NA TRBJ2-7 NA TRBV5-6 TGTGCCAGCAGCTTGGGAGTTGGCAGGCCCTCCTACGAGCAGTACTTC CASSLGVGRPSYEQYF
NA TRBJ2-7 NA TRBV6-5 TGTGCCAGCAGTCCAATAGGTACCTACGAGCAGTACTTC CASSPIGTYEQYF
TRBD2 TRBJ2-7 NA TRBV4-2 TGTGCCAGCAGCCCTCGGCTAGCGGGGAACTACGAGCAGTACTTC CASSPRLAGNYEQYF
NA TRBJ2-2 NA TRBV7-3 TGTGCCAGCAGCTTCTTGGGGTCCGGATCCTTGGGAGCCGGGGAGCTGTTTTTT CASSFLGSGSLGAGELFF
TRBD1 TRBJ2-2 NA TRBV4-1 TGCGCCGGCAGCCAAGGCGGGACAGGGCACACCGGGGAGCTGTTTTTT CAGSQGGTGHTGELFF
NA TRBJ2-7 NA TRBV7-9 TGTGCCAGCAGCTACCGGGACACCTCCGTCGACGAGCAGTACTTC CASSYRDTSVDEQYF
TRBD2 TRBJ2-1 NA TRBV2 TGTGCCAGCAGTGAAGGGAGCGGGGGGGCCAGTTATGAGCAGTTCTTC CASSEGSGGASYEQFF
TRBD2 TRBJ2-5 NA TRBV7-7 TGTGCTAGCAGCCGACTAGCGGGGGAGACCCAGTACTTC CASSRLAGETQYF
NA TRBJ1-2 NA TRBV9 TGTGCCAGCATCCGCGATAGTAGGGCCCTAGCTAACTATGGCTACACCTTC CASIRDSRALANYGYTF